This is a list of T cell receptor beta chains from one sample in a study of shared clonotypes between healthy human individuals. Profiled with immunoSEQ multiplex PCR; TCRdb holds only in-frame clones, not every one. The sample lists about 1 million clones, 75% occurring once. What was sequenced was memory CD4+ T cells sorted from blood. The receptors here all came from a man aged 18 to 35 in good health. Both conserved end residues are part of each CDR3. Fields, in order: J gene, D gene, V gene, clone size, CDR3 DNA, CDR3 protein. A D gene is named only where the DNA matches it firmly. Clone size appears in some rows only: once, few, many, or a class for an expanded clone.

TRBJ1-5	.	TRBV7-5	once	TGTGCCAGCAGCTCGGCCTCCGGGACCCAGCATTTT	CASSSASGTQHF
TRBJ2-7	.	TRBV5-1	few	TGCGCCAGCAGCTCCTTGGTGGCCTACGAGCAGTACTTC	CASSSLVAYEQYF
TRBJ2-2	TRBD2	TRBV11-2	.	TGTGCCAGCAGCTTCGCTAGCGGGGGCACCGGGGAGCTGTTTTTT	CASSFASGGTGELFF
TRBJ1-4	.	TRBV18	few	TGTGCCAGCTCACCCGGGGCAGCCCCTCGGGGTGGTGAAAAACTGTTTTTT	CASSPGAAPRGGEKLFF
TRBJ2-1	TRBD2	TRBV9	.	TGTGCCAGCAGCGTAAGGCGGGAGGAACCCTACAATGAGCAGTTCTTC	CASSVRREEPYNEQFF
TRBJ1-1	TRBD1	TRBV5-1	.	TGCGCCAGCAGTGGACAGGGGAACACTGAAGCTTTCTTT	CASSGQGNTEAFF
TRBJ1-6	.	TRBV19	.	TGTGCCAGTAGTAGACCAACCGGGACGGCCCATTCACCCCTCCACTTT	CASSRPTGTAHSPLHF
TRBJ2-7	.	TRBV1	few	TGCACCGAAATCGTGGGGGTTTGCCACGAGCAGTACTTC	CTEIVGVCHEQYF
TRBJ2-2	.	TRBV5-1	.	TGCGCCAGCAGCCCGGACCCCAGCTCCGGGGAGCTGTTTTTT	CASSPDPSSGELFF
TRBJ1-3	.	TRBV6-6	.	TGTGCCAGCAGTTCTTTGACGGGAGGCTCTGGAAACACCATATATTTT	CASSSLTGGSGNTIYF
TRBJ2-3	.	TRBV7-6	.	TGTGCCAGCAGCTCTAAGACCACAGATACGCAGTATTTT	CASSSKTTDTQYF
TRBJ1-4	.	TRBV5-1	.	TGCGCCAGCAGCTTGGACACCACTAGATGGGAACTGTTTTTT	CASSLDTTRWELFF
TRBJ1-2	TRBD1	TRBV7-3	.	TGTGCCAGCAGCTTAAGAAACGAGGGGGCGCTGGGCTACACCTTC	CASSLRNEGALGYTF
TRBJ2-7	TRBD2	TRBV7-6	.	TGTGCCAGCAGCTTAAACGGGGGGGCCTACGAGCAGTACTTC	CASSLNGGAYEQYF
TRBJ2-1	.	TRBV2	.	TGTGCCAGCAACGCGGGTTTCATCTACAATGAGCAGTTCTTC	CASNAGFIYNEQFF
TRBJ2-7	.	TRBV11-2	many	TGTGCCAGCAGCTTAGGTTCAGGGGCCAGCTCCTACGAGCAGTACTTC	CASSLGSGASSYEQYF
TRBJ1-6	.	TRBV5-4	.	TGTGCCAGCAGAGACAGCCAGGCAGCTGATAATTCACCCCTCCACTTT	CASRDSQAADNSPLHF
TRBJ2-1	TRBD2	TRBV5-1	.	TGCGCCAGCAGCTTGGGGACTAGCGGGTCTAATGAGCAGTTCTTC	CASSLGTSGSNEQFF
TRBJ2-5	TRBD1	TRBV7-6	.	TGTGCCAGCAGCTTGGGGACAGGGGCGAAGACCCAGTACTTC	CASSLGTGAKTQYF
TRBJ1-1	TRBD1	TRBV5-1	.	TGCGCCAGCAGCTTGAGGACAGGGACGACGAACACTGAAGCTTTCTTT	CASSLRTGTTNTEAFF
TRBJ1-1	TRBD1	TRBV29-1	few	TGCAGCGTTGTCGGGACAGGGAAAGGGGACACTGAAGCTTTCTTT	CSVVGTGKGDTEAFF
TRBJ1-2	.	TRBV5-1	.	TGCGCCAGCAGCTTGGGGGGAAATGGCTACACCTTC	CASSLGGNGYTF
TRBJ1-4	TRBD1	TRBV7-9	.	TGTGCCAGCAGCACTAGGACAGGGGCGAGTGAAAAACTGTTTTTT	CASSTRTGASEKLFF
TRBJ2-5	.	TRBV25-1	few	TGTGCCAGCAGTATCTATGGGGAGACCCAGTACTTC	CASSIYGETQYF
TRBJ1-4	.	TRBV28	once	TGTGCCAGTTGGCACGGACGGGGTGAAAAACTGTTTTTT	CASWHGRGEKLFF
TRBJ2-7	TRBD2	TRBV7-2	few	TGTGCCAGCAGTCCTACTAGCGGGCAGGGCCAGTACTTC	CASSPTSGQGQYF
TRBJ1-1	.	TRBV5-1	.	TGCGCCAGCAGCTTGGGAATGAGAGAAGCTTTCTTT	CASSLGMREAFF
TRBJ2-1	.	TRBV4-3	.	TGCGCCAGCAGCCAAGGCGGCAGTTCCTACAATGAGCAGTTCTTC	CASSQGGSSYNEQFF
TRBJ2-2	TRBD2	TRBV5-4	.	TGTGCCAGCAGCCCAAGCGGGGGGTGGAACACCGGGGAGCTGTTTTTT	CASSPSGGWNTGELFF
TRBJ1-2	TRBD1	TRBV27	.	TGTGCCAGCAGTTACCGGGACAGGGCAGTCTATGGCTACACCTTC	CASSYRDRAVYGYTF
TRBJ2-5	.	TRBV30	.	TGTGCCTGGATGGCCCAACAAGAGACCCAGTACTTC	CAWMAQQETQYF
TRBJ2-5	.	TRBV28	.	TGTGCCAGCAGTGGCCCTCTCCCGACGACAGCTCAAGAGACCCAGTACTTC	CASSGPLPTTAQETQYF
TRBJ1-2	TRBD1	TRBV28	.	TGTGCCAGCAGCCAGGGGGCGATTGACGGCTACACCTTC	CASSQGAIDGYTF
TRBJ2-7	TRBD2	TRBV25-1	few	TGTGCCAGCAGTGGATCAGCGGGGGTGAGCTCCTACGAGCAGTACTTC	CASSGSAGVSSYEQYF
TRBJ1-2	.	TRBV2	once	TGTGCCAGCAGTGAAGACAGTCTATATGGCTACACCTTC	CASSEDSLYGYTF
TRBJ2-1	TRBD2	TRBV6-4	few	TGTGCCAGACCCAATCGGGAGCGGGAGGATAAAAACAATGAGCAGTTCTTC	CARPNREREDKNNEQFF
TRBJ2-7	TRBD2	TRBV28	.	TGTGCCAGCAGTTTAACAGCGGGGATCTACGAGCAGTACTTC	CASSLTAGIYEQYF
TRBJ2-2	TRBD2	TRBV10-3	few	TGTGCCAGTCGCCCGGGACTAGAGAACACCGGGGAGCTGTTTTTT	CASRPGLENTGELFF
TRBJ1-2	.	TRBV7-2	once	TGTGCCAGCAGCTTAGACGCAGGTGGCTACACCTTC	CASSLDAGGYTF
TRBJ2-5	.	TRBV10-3	.	TGTGCCGTCAGACCGGACTCACAAGAGACCCAGTACTTC	CAVRPDSQETQYF
TRBJ2-1	TRBD2	TRBV5-5	.	TGTGCCAGCACCCTAGACGGGGGGGCCTTACCCCGAGAGCAGTTCTTC	CASTLDGGALPREQFF
TRBJ1-2	.	TRBV7-9	.	TGTGCCAGCAGCTTAGAATTAGGGTGGGATGGCTACACCTTC	CASSLELGWDGYTF
TRBJ2-6	.	TRBV7-8	.	TGTGCCAGCAGCTGTAACTGTTACCCACAAAGTCGGGCCAACGTCCTGACTTTC	CASSCNCYPQSRANVLTF
TRBJ2-3	TRBD2	TRBV18	.	TGTGCCAGCTCACGGACTAGCGGAGCTAGCACAGATACGCAGTATTTT	CASSRTSGASTDTQYF
TRBJ2-7	.	TRBV7-2	few	TGTGCCAGCAGCCCCCGAGACGATTCCTACGAGCAGTACTTC	CASSPRDDSYEQYF
TRBJ2-7	TRBD1	TRBV28	.	TGTGCCAGCAGGGGACAGGGGACGGTCTACGAGCAGTACTTC	CASRGQGTVYEQYF
TRBJ1-6	.	TRBV10-2	.	TGCGCCAGCAGTGATGATTGGAGGTCCTATAATTCACCCCTCCACTTT	CASSDDWRSYNSPLHF
TRBJ1-1	.	TRBV10-1	.	TGCGCCAGCAGTGAAGGGAGAATGACTGAAGCTTTCTTT	CASSEGRMTEAFF
TRBJ1-1	.	TRBV5-1	.	TGCGCCAGCAGCTTGGGAGGGACATCGAACACTGAAGCTTTCTTT	CASSLGGTSNTEAFF
TRBJ1-2	.	TRBV18	.	TGTGCCAGCTCACCGGAGCCTGACTATGGCTACACCTTC	CASSPEPDYGYTF
TRBJ1-4	.	TRBV6-1	.	TGTGCCAGCAATGCCAGACTGGGGACTAATGAAAAACTGTTTTTT	CASNARLGTNEKLFF
TRBJ1-5	TRBD1	TRBV7-6	.	TGTGCCAGCAGCTTAGCACAGGGGGCGGGGCAGCCCCAGCATTTT	CASSLAQGAGQPQHF
TRBJ2-7	.	TRBV4-3	many	TGCGCCAGCAGCCAAGCTTGGGCCTCCGGGACGGGGCAGGTATTATACGAGCAGTACTTC	CASSQAWASGTGQVLYEQYF
TRBJ1-4	.	TRBV7-2	.	TGTGCCAGCAGAGCCCGCCCGGGGGCGGGGGATGAAAAACTGTTTTTT	CASRARPGAGDEKLFF
TRBJ1-2	.	TRBV6-5	few	TGTGCCAGCAGATTGCGGGCAGTAGATAACTATGGCTACACCTTC	CASRLRAVDNYGYTF
TRBJ1-5	.	TRBV5-1	few	TGCGCCAGCAGCTTCGACGGGAATTATCAGCCCCAGCATTTT	CASSFDGNYQPQHF
TRBJ1-6	.	TRBV5-1	.	TGCGCCAGCAGGTCCCAAACGACGGGGACGAATTCACCCCTCCACTTT	CASRSQTTGTNSPLHF